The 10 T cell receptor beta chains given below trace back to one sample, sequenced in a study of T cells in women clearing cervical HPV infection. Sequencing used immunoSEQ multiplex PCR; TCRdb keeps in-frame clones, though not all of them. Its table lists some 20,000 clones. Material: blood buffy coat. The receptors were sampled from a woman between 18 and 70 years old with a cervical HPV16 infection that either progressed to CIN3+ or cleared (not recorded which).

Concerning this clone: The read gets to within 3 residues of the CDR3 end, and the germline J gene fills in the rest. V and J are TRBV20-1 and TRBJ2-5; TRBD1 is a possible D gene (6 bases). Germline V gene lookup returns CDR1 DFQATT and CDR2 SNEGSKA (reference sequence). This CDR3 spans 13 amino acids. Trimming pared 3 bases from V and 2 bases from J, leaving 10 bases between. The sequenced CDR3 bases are TGCAGTGCTAGGGGACAACGTCAAGAGACC. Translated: CSARGQRQET. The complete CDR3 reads CSARGQRQETQYF.

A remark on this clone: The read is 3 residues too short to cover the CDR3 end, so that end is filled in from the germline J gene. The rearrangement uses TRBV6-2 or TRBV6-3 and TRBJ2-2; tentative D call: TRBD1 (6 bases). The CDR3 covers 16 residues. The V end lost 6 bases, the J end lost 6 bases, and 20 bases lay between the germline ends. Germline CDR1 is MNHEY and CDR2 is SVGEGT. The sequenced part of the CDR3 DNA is TGTGCCAGCAGGCCTGCTACAAGACAGGTTGCCGGGGAG. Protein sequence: CASRPATRQVAGE. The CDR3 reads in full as CASRPATRQVAGELFF.

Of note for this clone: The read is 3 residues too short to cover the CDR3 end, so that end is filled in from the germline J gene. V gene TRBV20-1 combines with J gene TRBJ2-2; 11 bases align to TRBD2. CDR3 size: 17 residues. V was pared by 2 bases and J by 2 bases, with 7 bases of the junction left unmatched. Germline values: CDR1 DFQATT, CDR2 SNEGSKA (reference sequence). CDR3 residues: CSARTLAGDLNTGELFF. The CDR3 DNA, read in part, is TGCAGTGCTAGAACACTAGCGGGGGATCTTAACACCGGGGAG.

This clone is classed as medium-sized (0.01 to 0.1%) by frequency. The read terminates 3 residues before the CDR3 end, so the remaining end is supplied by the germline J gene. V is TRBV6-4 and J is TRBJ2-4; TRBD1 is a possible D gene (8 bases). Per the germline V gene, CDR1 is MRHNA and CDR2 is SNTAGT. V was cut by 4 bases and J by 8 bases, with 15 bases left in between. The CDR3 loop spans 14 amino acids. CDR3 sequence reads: CASSATGGVDIQYF. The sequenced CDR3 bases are TGTGCCAGCAGTGCCACAGGGGGGGTTGACATT.

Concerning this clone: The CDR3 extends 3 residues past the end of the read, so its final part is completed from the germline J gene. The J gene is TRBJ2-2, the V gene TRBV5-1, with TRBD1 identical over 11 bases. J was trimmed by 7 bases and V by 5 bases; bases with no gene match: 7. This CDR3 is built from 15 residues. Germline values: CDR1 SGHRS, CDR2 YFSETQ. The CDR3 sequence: CASRDRGHENGELFF. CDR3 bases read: TGCGCCAGCAGGGACAGGGGGCACGAGAACGGGGAG.

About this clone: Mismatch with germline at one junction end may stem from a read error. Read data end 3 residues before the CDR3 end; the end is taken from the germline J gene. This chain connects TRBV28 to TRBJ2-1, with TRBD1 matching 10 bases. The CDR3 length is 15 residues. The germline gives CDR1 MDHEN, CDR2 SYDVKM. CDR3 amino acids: CASSLWTGGTNEQFF. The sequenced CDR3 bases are TGTGCCAGCAGTCTATGGACAGGGGGGACGAATGAG.

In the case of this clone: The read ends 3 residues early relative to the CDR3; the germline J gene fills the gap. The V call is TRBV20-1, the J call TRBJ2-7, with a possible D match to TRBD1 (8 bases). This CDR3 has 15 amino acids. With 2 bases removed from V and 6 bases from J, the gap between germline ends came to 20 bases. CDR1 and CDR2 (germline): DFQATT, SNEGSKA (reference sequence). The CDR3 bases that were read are TGCAGTGCTAGATCTTCCGTACAGGGGGGGGCCGAG. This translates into CSARSSVQGGAE. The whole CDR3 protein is CSARSSVQGGAEQYF.

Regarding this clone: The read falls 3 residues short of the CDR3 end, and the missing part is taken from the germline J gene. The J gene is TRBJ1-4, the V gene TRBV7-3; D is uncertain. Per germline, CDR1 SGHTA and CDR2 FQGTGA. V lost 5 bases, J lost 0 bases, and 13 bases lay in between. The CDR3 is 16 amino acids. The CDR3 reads CASSPRQRATNEKLFF. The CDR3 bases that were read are TGTGCCAGCAGCCCCAGACAACGCGCAACTAATGAAAAA.

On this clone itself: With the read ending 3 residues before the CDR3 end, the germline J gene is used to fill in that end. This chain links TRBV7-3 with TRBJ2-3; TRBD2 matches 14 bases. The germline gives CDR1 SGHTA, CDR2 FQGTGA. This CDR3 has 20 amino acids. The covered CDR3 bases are TGTGCCAGCAGCTTAACCGGACTAGCGGGGGGACCTCTATTTCCGAAGACG. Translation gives CASSLTGLAGGPLFPKT. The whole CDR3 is CASSLTGLAGGPLFPKTQYF.

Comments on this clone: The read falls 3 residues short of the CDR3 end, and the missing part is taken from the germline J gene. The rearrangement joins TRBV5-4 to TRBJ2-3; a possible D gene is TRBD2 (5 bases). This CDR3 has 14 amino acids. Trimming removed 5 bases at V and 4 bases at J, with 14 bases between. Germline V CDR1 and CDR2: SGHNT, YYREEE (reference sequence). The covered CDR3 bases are TGTGCCAGCAGGACGCGGGTTGAGGCAGATACG. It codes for CASRTRVEADT. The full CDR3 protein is CASRTRVEADTQYF.